Reported below is one T cell receptor beta chain. Germline-derived CDR1 and CDR2 are SNHLY and FYNNEI. The CDR3 runs to 19 residues. V shed 6 bases, J shed 1 base, and the junction held 17 bases outside the gene matches. Measured with immunoSEQ multiplex PCR; TCRdb has only the in-frame clones, and not every one. The sample carries approximately 210,000 clones, 80% to 90% recorded once. This sample was taken from a study of blood T cell repertoires in COVID-19. The source of this sequence is a woman aged 50 to 65 with active or convalescent COVID-19. The sequencing input was peripheral blood. This chain uses TRBV2 with TRBJ2-3; 9 positions agree with TRBD2. CDR3: CASRPLSAGGTTGTDTQYF. In DNA form, the CDR3 reads TGTGCCAGCAGGCCCCTGTCAGCGGGGGGAACCACGGGCACAGATACGCAGTATTTT.